The TCR beta chain under discussion was sequenced for a study of blood T cell repertoires in COVID-19. Study as a whole: PBMCs, B-cell-depleted T cells, or T cells provided the cDNA or gDNA that made up the material.

Donors were grouped by their self-reported clinical history. As processed by the authors: The assay estimated nucleated cells by amplifying reference gene primers. This table comes from immunoSEQ multiplex PCR, and its TCRdb copy is limited to in-frame clones, with some not included. The DNA gave D and trimming, while V, J and clone size come from that table. The sample has under 350,000 clones, around 84% seen once. The specimen was PBMCs or T cells enriched from blood (not recorded which). This clonotype originated in a man in his thirties or forties who had recovered from COVID-19.

Here the CDR3 reads CASSSRRWTNEKLFF. In nucleotides, the CDR3 is TGTGCCAGCAGCAGTCGCAGGTGGACTAATGAAAAACTGTTTTTT. The chain uses TRBV7-8 and TRBJ1-4; D gene ambiguous. Germline V lookup: CDR1 SGHVS, CDR2 FQNEAQ. CDR3 length: 15 amino acids. Trimming stripped 5 bases from V and 2 bases from J, with 12 bases between.